The 28 T cell receptor beta chains below all came from one sample that was sequenced in a study of technical replicates of blood from a few donors. Generated by immunoSEQ multiplex PCR, the TCRdb table keeps only in-frame clones and is missing some. The sample includes about 49,000 clones, about 93% of them seen just once. Sequencing used PBMCs. These receptors were taken from a human donor in good health. Some clones in this sample may be carry-over from other donors' samples.

The V gene is TRBV21-1, the J gene TRBJ2-2; the DNA was not used to check the table's D call, TRBD2. TRBV21-1 constitutes a pseudogene. The CDR3 length is 13 residues. The CDR3, as DNA: TGTGCCAGCAGCAAAGATCGGGCCGGGGAGCTGTTTTTT. Amino acids: CASSKDRAGELFF.

The CDR3 sequence is CASSLPGRGGGWTFF. CDR3 bases: TGTGCCAGCAGTCTGCCTGGGCGGGGGGGCGGATGGACGTTCTTC. This sequence joins TRBV28 and TRBJ2-1; TRBD2 aligns across 9 bases. The CDR3 has 15 amino acids. V lost 5 bases to trimming and J lost 15 bases; unmatched junction nucleotides: 17. Germline V gene sequence: CDR1 MDHEN, CDR2 SYDVKM.

This sequence joins TRBV19 and TRBJ2-2; the match to TRBD2 covers 7 bases. There are 15 residues in the CDR3. V lost 5 bases to trimming and J lost 7 bases; unmatched junction nucleotides: 10. Germline CDR1 LNHDA, CDR2 SQIVND (reference sequence). CDR3 residues: CASSGGGTSGGELFF. For the CDR3, the DNA is TGTGCCAGTAGTGGGGGGGGGACGTCGGGCGGGGAGCTGTTTTTT.

V is TRBV5-1 and J is TRBJ2-1, with TRBD1 matching over 7 bases. The germline V gene encodes CDR1 SGHRS and CDR2 YFSETQ. The V segment lost 4 bases and the J segment 3 bases; nucleotides outside the gene matches: 1. This CDR3 is 13 amino acids long. The CDR3 spells CASSRDSYNEQFF. The CDR3 coding sequence is TGCGCCAGCAGCCGGGACAGCTACAATGAGCAGTTCTTC.

The rearrangement uses TRBV30 and TRBJ1-5; D possibly corresponds to TRBD1 (6 bases). V lost 8 bases and J 0 bases, leaving 11 bases between the germline ends. This CDR3 is built from 13 residues. Germline V CDR1 and CDR2: GTSNPN, SVGIG (reference sequence). The CDR3 spells CAGGADSNQPQHF. CDR3 bases: TGTGCCGGGGGGGCTGATAGCAATCAGCCCCAGCATTTT.

V is TRBV10-3 and J is TRBJ1-5; D not certain. The CDR3 extends over 17 amino acids. Per germline, CDR1 ENHRY and CDR2 SYGVKD. V dropped 10 bases and J dropped 0 bases, with 22 bases sitting between them. The DNA of the CDR3 is TGTGCCACCCGAGGAGGGTCAACTACAAATAGCAATCAGCCCCAGCATTTT. Encoded protein: CATRGGSTTNSNQPQHF.

The rearrangement uses TRBV4-2 and TRBJ1-4; the match to TRBD1 covers 9 bases. The CDR3 sequence is 15 residues long. CDR1 LGHNA and CDR2 YNFKEQ come from the germline V gene. J was trimmed by 6 bases and V by 1 base; bases with no gene match: 3. The CDR3: CASSQGTGAYEKLFF. DNA of the CDR3: TGTGCCAGCAGCCAAGGGACAGGGGCGTATGAAAAACTGTTTTTT.

The rearrangement links TRBV5-5 to TRBJ1-5; weak D call: TRBD1 (6 bases). Germline V gene lookup returns CDR1 SGHKS and CDR2 YYEKEE (reference sequence). This CDR3 has 15 amino acids. With 4 bases removed from V and 0 bases from J, the gap between germline ends came to 11 bases. The CDR3 here is CASSPQGYSNQPQHF. CDR3 nucleotide sequence: TGTGCCAGCAGCCCTCAGGGGTATAGCAATCAGCCCCAGCATTTT.

This chain links TRBV7-8 with TRBJ1-5; D may be TRBD1 (6 bases). The length of the CDR3 is 14 residues. Germline CDR1 and CDR2: SGHVS and FQNEAQ. V lost 8 bases to trimming and J lost 0 bases, with 11 bases between them. The CDR3 DNA sequence: TGTGCCAGCGTCAGGGGTTATAGCAATCAGCCCCAGCATTTT. Translated, it gives CASVRGYSNQPQHF. Full variable domain (remainder filled in from reference TRBV7-8 and TRBJ1-5): GAGVSQSPRYKVAKRGQDVALRCDPISGHVSLFWYQQALGQGPEFLTYFQNEAQLDKSGLPSDRFFAERPEGSVSTLKIQRTQQEDSAVYLCASVRGYSNQPQHFGDGTRLSIL.

This chain connects TRBV7-6 to TRBJ2-5; the match to TRBD2 covers 11 bases. CDR3 size: 16 residues. Germline values: CDR1 SGHVS, CDR2 FNYEAQ. After removal of 3 bases from V and 4 bases from J, the junction contained 7 bases not matched to a gene. The CDR3 bases are TGTGCCAGCAGCTTGACTAGCGGGATGGGGTCAGAGACCCAGTACTTC. Amino acids: CASSLTSGMGSETQYF.

This sequence joins TRBV18 and TRBJ2-3; no clear D gene. V lost 2 bases to trimming and J lost 5 bases, with 8 bases between them. CDR1 and CDR2 from the germline V gene are KGHSH and LQKENI. There are 13 residues in the CDR3. The DNA for the CDR3 is TGTGCCAGCTCACCAGTCGGCGGAGATACGCAGTATTTT. Residues: CASSPVGGDTQYF.

The chain joins TRBV5-1 to TRBJ1-4; D gene unclear. The germline V and J ends were trimmed by 4 bases and 4 bases, with 14 bases remaining between them. The CDR3 spans 15 residues. Germline V gene data show CDR1 as SGHRS and CDR2 as YFSETQ. In nucleotides, the CDR3 is TGCGCCAGCAGCAAGACGGGTGATGGTAATGAAAAACTGTTTTTT. It specifies CASSKTGDGNEKLFF.

The J gene is TRBJ1-5, the V gene TRBV18; D is perhaps TRBD1 (5 bases). Trimming left V 2 bases short and J 5 bases short, with 10 bases between. This CDR3 contains 14 residues. Per germline, CDR1 KGHSH and CDR2 LQKENI. Here the CDR3 reads CASSPSGVDQPQHF. CDR3 DNA: TGTGCCAGCTCACCATCGGGGGTAGATCAGCCCCAGCATTTT.

The chain combines TRBV4-3 with TRBJ2-2; TRBD2 matches 8 bases. V gave up 1 base and J gave up 8 bases; unmatched junction bases: 9. Germline values: CDR1 LGHNA, CDR2 YSLEER. The CDR3 has 16 residues. The CDR3, as DNA: TGCGCCAGCAGCCAAGCGGCGGGGGGCCGTCCGGGGGAGCTGTTTTTT. Protein sequence: CASSQAAGGRPGELFF.

This chain links TRBV5-1 with TRBJ1-3; 8 positions match TRBD1. The V gene's germline CDR1 is SGHRS and CDR2 YFSETQ. There are 16 residues in the CDR3. With 2 bases clipped from V and 1 base from J, the junction kept 5 bases outside the gene matches. CDR3 loop: CASSLKGQESGNTIYF. Written as DNA, the CDR3 is TGCGCCAGCAGCTTAAAGGGACAGGAGTCTGGAAACACCATATATTTT.

V gene TRBV7-6 combines with J gene TRBJ2-7; TRBD1 aligns across 7 bases. CDR1 is SGHVS and CDR2 is FNYEAQ in the germline V gene. CDR3 length equals 16 residues. V shed 3 bases, J shed 3 bases, and the junction held 11 bases outside the gene matches. CDR3 region: CASSLGTDLLNYEQYF. The DNA of the CDR3 is TGTGCCAGCAGCTTGGGGACAGACCTACTAAACTACGAGCAGTACTTC. Full variable domain (remainder filled in from reference TRBV7-6 and TRBJ2-7): GAGVSQSPRYKVTKRGQDVALRCDPISGHVSLYWYRQALGQGPEFLTYFNYEAQQDKSGLPNDRFSAERPEGSISTLTIQRTEQRDSAMYRCASSLGTDLLNYEQYFGPGTRLTVT.

This clone is labeled medium-sized. The chain has TRBV4-3 and TRBJ2-6, with 7 nucleotides matching TRBD2. The length of the CDR3 is 17 residues. V lost 2 bases, J lost 0 bases, and 4 bases stayed unmatched. CDR1 and CDR2 from the germline V gene are LGHNA and YSLEER. The CDR3 loop is CASSQPSSGSGANVLTF. The CDR3, as DNA: TGCGCCAGCAGCCAACCTTCTAGCGGCTCTGGGGCCAACGTCCTGACTTTC.

V is TRBV4-1 and J is TRBJ1-3; 7 positions match TRBD1. From germline, CDR1 is MGHRA and CDR2 YSYEKL. The CDR3 has 17 amino acids. The ends lost 5 bases at V and 0 bases at J; junction bases unmatched: 10. This CDR3 is CASSKHLGQRSGNTIYF. The CDR3 bases are TGCGCCAGCAGCAAGCACCTGGGACAGCGCTCTGGAAACACCATATATTTT.

As for this clone: At one end, the junction sequence differs from germline, possibly due to a read error. This sequence joins TRBV7-3 and TRBJ2-3; 14 nucleotides line up with TRBD2. The CDR3 is 19 residues long. The germline V gene encodes CDR1 SGHTA and CDR2 FQGTGA. The CDR3 loop is CASSLTGTSGRSRTDTQYF. The CDR3 DNA sequence: TGTGCCAGCAGCCTAACCGGGACTAGCGGGAGATCCCGCACAGATACGCAGTATTTT.

The V call is TRBV30, the J call TRBJ1-1; 10 bases line up with TRBD1. The CDR3 is 12 residues long. CDR1 GTSNPN and CDR2 SVGIG come from the germline V gene (reference sequence). With 3 bases clipped from V and 8 bases from J, the junction kept 3 bases outside the gene matches. CDR3: CAWSPGQGEAFF. The DNA of the CDR3 is TGTGCCTGGAGCCCGGGACAGGGGGAAGCTTTCTTT.

The CDR3 DNA follows: TGTGCCAGCAGTTACTCGCCTAGCGATCAAGAGACCCAGTACTTC. It encodes CASSYSPSDQETQYF. The rearrangement uses TRBV6-5 and TRBJ2-5, with TRBD2 as a possible D gene (6 bases). Between the trimmed V and J ends, which lost 0 bases and 2 bases, there was a span of 10 bases. The CDR3 length is 15 residues. The germline CDR1 and CDR2 sequences are MNHEY and SVGAGI.

The chain combines TRBV19 with TRBJ1-5; no clear D gene. This CDR3 comprises 16 residues. The V end was cut by 7 bases, the J end by 7 bases, with 23 bases between. CDR1 is LNHDA, CDR2 SQIVND, per germline (reference sequence). CDR3 DNA sequence: TGTGCCAGTACCCCGGAAGGTCGAGGGTTGGACCAGCCCCAGCATTTT. It translates to CASTPEGRGLDQPQHF.

The J gene is TRBJ2-2, the V gene TRBV5-1; D perhaps matches TRBD1 (6 bases). CDR1 and CDR2 from the germline V gene are SGHRS and YFSETQ. The CDR3 spans 15 residues. Trimming stripped 3 bases from V and 5 bases from J, with 14 bases between. CDR3 sequence reads: CASSSLQGRTGELFF. In DNA form, the CDR3 reads TGCGCCAGCAGCTCTTTGCAGGGGCGAACCGGGGAGCTGTTTTTT.

V usage is TRBV5-1 and J usage is TRBJ2-1, with TRBD2 identical over 14 bases. CDR1 is SGHRS, CDR2 YFSETQ, per germline. Unmatched junction bases numbered 2, after V lost 4 bases and J lost 8 bases. The CDR3 runs to 14 residues. The CDR3 sequence: CASSPGLAGDEQFF. The CDR3 DNA reads as TGCGCCAGCAGCCCGGGACTAGCGGGGGATGAGCAGTTCTTC.

This sequence joins TRBV7-9 and TRBJ2-7, with D possibly TRBD2 on 6 matching bases. CDR3 length equals 13 residues. Germline V gene sequence: CDR1 SEHNR, CDR2 FQNEAQ (reference sequence). Trimming shortened V by 6 bases and J by 3 bases, and 12 bases separated the two germline ends. The CDR3 nucleotides are TGTGCCAGCAGTAGGGACTCGAACTACGAGCAGTACTTC. This codes for CASSRDSNYEQYF. Complete variable domain (other parts from reference TRBV7-9 and TRBJ2-7): DTGVSQNPRHKITKRGQNVTFRCDPISEHNRLYWYRQTLGQGPEFLTYFQNEAQLEKSRLLSDRFSAERPKGSFSTLEIQRTEQGDSAMYLCASSRDSNYEQYFGPGTRLTVT.

The J gene is TRBJ2-7, the V gene TRBV7-9; a possible D gene is TRBD1 (5 bases). The CDR3 runs to 13 residues. Germline CDR1 and CDR2: SEHNR and FQNEAQ (reference sequence). Between the trimmed V and J ends, which lost 5 bases and 1 base, there was a span of 9 bases. The DNA of the CDR3 is TGTGCCAGCAGCCCCGACAGTTCCTACGAGCAGTACTTC. This encodes CASSPDSSYEQYF.

This rearrangement joins TRBV7-9 to TRBJ1-3; possible D gene TRBD1, 5 bases. V was clipped by 1 base and J by 1 base, with 8 bases between them. This CDR3 region has 15 residues. In germline, CDR1 is SEHNR, CDR2 FQNEAQ (reference sequence). CDR3: CASSLGGASGNTIYF. Here the CDR3 DNA reads TGTGCCAGCAGCTTAGGGGGCGCGTCTGGAAACACCATATATTTT.

This chain uses TRBV2 with TRBJ2-1, with TRBD2 as a possible D gene (6 bases). The ends were cut back, 6 bases at V and 3 bases at J, with 12 bases in the middle. CDR3 length: 14 amino acids. Germline assignment: CDR1 SNHLY and CDR2 FYNNEI. In DNA form, the CDR3 reads TGTGCCAGCAGAGCCTATAGCGGCTACAATGAGCAGTTCTTC. Its protein product is CASRAYSGYNEQFF.